Reported below is one T cell receptor beta chain. Germline lookup yields CDR1 MGHRA and CDR2 YSYEKL. V lost 3 bases, J lost 4 bases, and 10 bases lay in between. This CDR3 is built from 15 residues. This sample is part of a study of blood T cell repertoires in COVID-19. Background on the study: The study drew acute and convalescent COVID-19 samples from the United States, Italy and Spain.

As originally analysed: Using reference gene primer amplification, nucleated cell counts were estimated. Sequenced by immunoSEQ multiplex PCR; TCRdb stores in-frame clones only, minus some. That table furnishes V, J and clone size, whereas the DNA furnished D and trimming. The sample has around 93,000 clones, about 75% seen once. The sample taken for sequencing was peripheral blood. This sequence originates from a woman of 80 years or more with acute or convalescent COVID-19. The genes are TRBV4-1 and TRBJ1-6, with a tentative D call TRBD1 (6 bases). CDR3 sequence (DNA): TGCGCCAGCAGCCACGGGACATCGTATAATTCACCCCTCCACTTT. Translating it yields CASSHGTSYNSPLHF.